This TCR beta chain comes out of a study of technical replicates of blood from several donors. Germline CDR1 is MDHEN and CDR2 is SYDVKM. J was trimmed by 3 bases and V by 2 bases; bases with no gene match: 5. The CDR3 length is 15 residues. The protocol was immunoSEQ multiplex PCR, while the TCRdb copy is restricted to in-frame clones and leaves out a portion. The sample lists around 68,000 clones, roughly 97% seen once, with about 0.28% in the top ten. The specimen sequenced was T cells isolated from PBMCs. V usage is TRBV28 and J usage is TRBJ2-3, with TRBD2 matching over 7 bases. The source is a human donor in good health. The CDR3, as DNA: TGTGCCAGCAGTTTAGAACGGGAGGTAACAGATACGCAGTATTTT. Its protein product is CASSLEREVTDTQYF.